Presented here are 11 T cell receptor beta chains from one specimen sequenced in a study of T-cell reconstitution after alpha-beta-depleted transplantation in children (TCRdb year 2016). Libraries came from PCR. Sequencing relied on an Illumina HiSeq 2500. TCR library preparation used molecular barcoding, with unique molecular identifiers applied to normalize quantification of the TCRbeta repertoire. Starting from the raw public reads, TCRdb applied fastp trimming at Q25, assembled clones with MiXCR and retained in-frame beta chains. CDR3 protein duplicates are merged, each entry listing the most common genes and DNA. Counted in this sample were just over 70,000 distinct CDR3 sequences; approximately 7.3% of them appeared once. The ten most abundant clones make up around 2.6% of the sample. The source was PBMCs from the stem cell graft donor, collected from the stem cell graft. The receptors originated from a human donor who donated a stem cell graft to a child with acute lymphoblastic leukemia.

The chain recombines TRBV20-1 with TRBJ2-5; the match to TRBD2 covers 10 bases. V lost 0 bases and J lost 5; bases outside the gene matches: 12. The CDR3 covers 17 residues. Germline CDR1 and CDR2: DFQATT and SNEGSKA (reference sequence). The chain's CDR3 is CSAREGGLAGVRETQYF. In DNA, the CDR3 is TGCAGTGCTAGAGAAGGAGGCCTAGCGGGAGTTCGCGAGACCCAGTACTTC.

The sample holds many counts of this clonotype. The CDR3 loop is CSVVGDGELFF. CDR3 DNA: TGCAGCGTTGTGGGGGACGGGGAGCTGTTTTTT. The V and J genes are TRBV29-1 and TRBJ2-2, with D perhaps given as TRBD1 or TRBD2 (5 bases each). This CDR3 spans 11 amino acids. Germline V gene lookup returns CDR1 SQVTM and CDR2 ANQGSEA. The ends were cut back, 4 bases at V and 7 bases at J, with 7 bases in the middle.

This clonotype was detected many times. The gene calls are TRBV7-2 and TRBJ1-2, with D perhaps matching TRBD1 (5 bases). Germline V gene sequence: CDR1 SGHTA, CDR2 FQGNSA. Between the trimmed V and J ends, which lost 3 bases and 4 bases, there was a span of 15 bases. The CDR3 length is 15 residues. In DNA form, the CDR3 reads TGTGCCAGCAGCTTGACCCAGGGTCTCACCTATGGCTACACCTTC. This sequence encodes CASSLTQGLTYGYTF.

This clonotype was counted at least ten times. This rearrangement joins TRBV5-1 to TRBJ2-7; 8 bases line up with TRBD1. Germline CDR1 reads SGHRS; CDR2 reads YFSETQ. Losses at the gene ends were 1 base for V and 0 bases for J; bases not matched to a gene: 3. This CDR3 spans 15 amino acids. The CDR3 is CASSLTGGSSYEQYF. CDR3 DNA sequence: TGCGCCAGCAGCTTGACAGGGGGATCCTCCTACGAGCAGTACTTC.

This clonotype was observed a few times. CDR3 amino acids: CASSLIRNEQFF. The CDR3 DNA follows: TGTGCCAGCAGTTTAATAAGGAATGAGCAGTTCTTC. The chain employs TRBV28 and TRBJ2-1, with no clear D. V dropped 2 bases and J dropped 7 bases, with 6 bases sitting between them. There are 12 residues in the CDR3. CDR1 is MDHEN, CDR2 SYDVKM, per germline.

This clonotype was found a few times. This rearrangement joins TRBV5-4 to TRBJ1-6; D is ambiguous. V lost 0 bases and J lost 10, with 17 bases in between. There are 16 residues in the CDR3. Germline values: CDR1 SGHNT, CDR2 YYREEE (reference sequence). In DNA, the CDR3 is TGTGCCAGCAGCTTGGCAGAGCAAGGCCCCTGGTCACCCCTCCACTTT. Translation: CASSLAEQGPWSPLHF.

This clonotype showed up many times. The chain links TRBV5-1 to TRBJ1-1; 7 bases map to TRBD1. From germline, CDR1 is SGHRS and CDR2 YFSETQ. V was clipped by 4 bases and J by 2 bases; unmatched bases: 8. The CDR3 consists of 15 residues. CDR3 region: CASSLNRGTNTEAFF. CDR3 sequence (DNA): TGCGCCAGCAGCCTCAACAGGGGCACCAACACTGAAGCTTTCTTT. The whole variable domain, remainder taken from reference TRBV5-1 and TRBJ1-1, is KAGVTQTPRYLIKTRGQQVTLSCSPISGHRSVSWYQQTPGQGLQFLFEYFSETQRNKGNFPGRFSGRQFSNSRSEMNVSTLELGDSALYLCASSLNRGTNTEAFFGQGTRLTVV.

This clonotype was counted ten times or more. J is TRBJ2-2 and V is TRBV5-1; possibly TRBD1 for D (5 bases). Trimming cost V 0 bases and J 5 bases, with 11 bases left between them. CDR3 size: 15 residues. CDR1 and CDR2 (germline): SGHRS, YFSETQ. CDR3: CASSLVKGPTGELFF. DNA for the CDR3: TGCGCCAGCAGCTTGGTTAAGGGGCCGACCGGGGAGCTGTTTTTT.

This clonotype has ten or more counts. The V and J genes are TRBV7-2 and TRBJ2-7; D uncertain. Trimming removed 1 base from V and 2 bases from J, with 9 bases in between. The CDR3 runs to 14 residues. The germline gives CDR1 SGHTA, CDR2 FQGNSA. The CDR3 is CASSLGVGPYEQYF. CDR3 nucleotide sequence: TGTGCCAGCAGCTTAGGAGTGGGCCCCTACGAGCAGTACTTC.

In DNA, the CDR3 is TGTGCCAGCAGTGAATGGGCAGGGACCAATCAGCCCCAGCATTTT. It translates to CASSEWAGTNQPQHF. The rearrangement uses TRBV6-1 and TRBJ1-5, with TRBD1 as a possible D gene (5 bases). Trimming left V 2 bases short and J 3 bases short, with 11 bases between. Germline lookup yields CDR1 MNHNS and CDR2 SASEGT. The CDR3 covers 15 residues.

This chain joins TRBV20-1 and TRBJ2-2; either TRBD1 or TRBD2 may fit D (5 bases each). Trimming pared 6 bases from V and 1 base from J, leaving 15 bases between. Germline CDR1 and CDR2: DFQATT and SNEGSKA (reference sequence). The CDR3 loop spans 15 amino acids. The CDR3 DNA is TGCAGTGCCATCCTCGGGACGGTGAACACCGGGGAGCTGTTTTTT. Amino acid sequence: CSAILGTVNTGELFF.